This T cell receptor beta chain is drawn from a study of blood T cell repertoires in COVID-19. Looking at the study overall: Sites across the United States, Italy and Spain contributed samples from acute and convalescent COVID-19. Sample material is recorded as cDNA or gDNA derived from T cells, B-cell-depleted T cells, or PBMCs.

In the authors' workflow: Using reference gene primer amplification, nucleated cell counts were estimated. Sequencing was performed with immunoSEQ multiplex PCR; in TCRdb, only in-frame clones are kept and a portion is missing. That table is the source of V, J and clone size, and D and trimming were worked out from the DNA. The sample has hundreds of thousands of clones; around 90% are singletons. The V gene lost 3 bases and the J gene lost 3 bases, with 12 bases spanning the gap. The CDR3 is made up of 16 amino acids. The V gene's germline CDR1 is LNHDA and CDR2 SQIVND (reference sequence). The V gene is TRBV19, the J gene TRBJ1-6, with unresolved D. The receptor's source is a man aged 18 to 30 with active or convalescent COVID-19. The specimen sequenced was peripheral blood. The DNA of the CDR3 is TGTGCCAGTAGTATTGAAGGAGCTAACTATAATTCACCCCTCCACTTT. Its protein product is CASSIEGANYNSPLHF.